This TCR beta chain is from a study of T cells expressing NK-cell markers. Across the whole study: Sorted CD3+CD56+NKG2C+, CD3+CD56+NKG2C- and CD3+CD56-NKG2C+ T cells provided the TCR beta repertoires.

Findings of the study overall: Expanded NKG2C+ T cell clones were not confirmed as HCMV-specific. Dominant NKG2C+ clonotypes in five to seven donors made up about 1.0-8% of CD8+ T cells.

Scientists made TCR beta cDNA using 5'RACE template switching with UMIs. TCRdb reprocessed the 5' RACE reads and stores each CDR3 protein as one record, lacking DNA. This table holds around 380,000 distinct CDR3 sequences. With respect to this clonotype: No antigen is known for it.

Germline-derived CDR1 and CDR2 are SGHRS and YFSETQ. This CDR3 has 14 amino acids. The receptor's source is a woman aged 50 to 60 in good health. The chain combines TRBV5-1 with TRBJ1-1. The sequencing sample was made of blood T cells: a sorted CD56 or NKG2C T cell subset, CD4+ or CD8+ T cells, or bulk PBMC T cells (not recorded which). The CDR3 here is CASSLATAGPEAFF.